This is a list of T cell receptor beta chains from one sample in a study of blood T cell repertoires in COVID-19. Assay: immunoSEQ multiplex PCR; the TCRdb copy retains only in-frame clones and omits some. This sample yields 150,000 to 200,000 clones, of which roughly 84% are seen a single time; over 10% belongs to the top ten. The sequenced sample was PBMCs or T cells enriched from blood (not recorded which). These receptors came from a woman between 55 and 75 years old who had recovered from COVID-19. CDR3s include the opening cysteine and the closing phenylalanine or tryptophan. D genes are given only for firm matches. Clone size is stated in some rows and not others, as once, few, many or a class when expanded.

once	TRBV11-3	TRBJ2-2	.	TGTGCCAGCAGCTTGATGGCTAACACCGGGGAGCTGTTTTTT	CASSLMANTGELFF
.	TRBV7-3	TRBJ1-1	.	TGTGCCAGCAGCTCCACCGGGGGGAACACTGAAGCTTTCTTT	CASSSTGGNTEAFF
.	TRBV7-9	TRBJ2-7	.	TGTGCCAGCAGCTTAGAGGGCGGGTCCGTCTACGAGCAGTACTTC	CASSLEGGSVYEQYF
.	TRBV28	TRBJ2-3	TRBD2	TGTGCCAGCAGGACAGCGGGAGAGGTAGATACGCAGTATTTT	CASRTAGEVDTQYF
.	TRBV6-5	TRBJ2-5	.	TGTGCCAGCAGTTATGGCCAGACCCAGTACTTC	CASSYGQTQYF
once	TRBV30	TRBJ1-1	.	TGTGCCTGGAGTTCCTCTTCCGGGGCTTTCTTT	CAWSSSSGAFF
.	TRBV18	TRBJ1-1	.	TGTGCCAGCTCACCGAGGGGGACGGAAAGCACTGAAGCTTTCTTT	CASSPRGTESTEAFF
.	TRBV6-5	TRBJ1-2	.	TGTGCCAGCAGTTATTCCGGGGGGGATGGCTACACCTTC	CASSYSGGDGYTF
.	TRBV28	TRBJ2-7	.	TGTGCCAGCAGTCAAAACTACGAGCAGTACTTC	CASSQNYEQYF
.	TRBV5-3	TRBJ2-5	TRBD1	TGTGCCAGAAGGAACGGGACAGAGATTCGGATGGAGACCCAGTACTTC	CARRNGTEIRMETQYF
.	TRBV14	TRBJ2-3	.	TGTGCCAGCAGCCAAGCGCCCCAGGGGTTCACAGATACGCAGTATTTT	CASSQAPQGFTDTQYF
.	TRBV25-1	TRBJ1-1	.	TGTGCCAGCAGGGATCGGACAGCCAACACTGAAGCTTTCTTT	CASRDRTANTEAFF
.	TRBV3-1/TRBV3-2	TRBJ2-7	.	TGTGCCAGCAGCCAAGAGGCGGGACAGAGATGGTACGAGCAGTACTTC	CASSQEAGQRWYEQYF
.	TRBV5-1	TRBJ2-3	.	TGCGCCAGCAGTTCGGAGGGCCGCACAGATACGCAGTATTTT	CASSSEGRTDTQYF
.	TRBV28	TRBJ1-2	TRBD1	TGTGCCAGCAGTAGTACAGGGGTCGGCTACACCTTC	CASSSTGVGYTF
once	TRBV2	TRBJ2-3	TRBD2	TGTGCCAGCAGTGAAACGGCTAGCGGGGCGCCTAGCACAGATACGCAGTATTTT	CASSETASGAPSTDTQYF